This paragraph reports one TCR beta chain. What it binds is not known. After removal of 4 bases from V and 0 bases from J, the junction contained 11 bases not matched to a gene. Germline V CDR1 and CDR2: SGHRS, YFSETQ. CDR3 length: 19 amino acids. A multiplex PCR was run with 60 Vbeta primers and 13 Jbeta primers. The assay was immunoSEQ multiplex PCR, and TCRdb's table has in-frame clones only and misses some. This sample has about 52,000 clones; around 62% occur once, and the top ten carry roughly 10%. This sample was taken from a study of cytomegalovirus exposure and HLA in healthy donors. Study findings and constraints: Productive rates of about 90% or about 30% were seen for most TCR beta V segments in an earlier analysis. Reports indicate that TCR beta sequences accurately predicted the HLA-A and HLA-B alleles of most subjects.

This TCR came from a human donor in good health. Material for sequencing was PBMCs. The V and J genes are TRBV5-1 and TRBJ2-6, with 9 positions matching TRBD1. The CDR3 DNA is TGCGCCAGCAGCACACACCGACAGGGGGTTGACTCTGGGGCCAACGTCCTGACTTTC. The encoded protein is CASSTHRQGVDSGANVLTF.